The clone carrying this T cell receptor (beta chain) was seen at least ten times. The antigen remains unidentified. These data belong to a study of T cell repertoires in cytomegalovirus infection. Study-wide results and caveats: Cumulative public TCR beta family frequency identified carriers of CMV plus the relevant HLA. The ex vivo response was dominated by HLA-C-restricted CMV-specific TCR beta clonotypes.

TCRdb reanalysed the reads using MiXCR and keeps one entry per CDR3 protein. The data show about 210,000 distinct CDR3 sequences, around 6.2% seen once. The germline V gene has CDR1 KGHSH and CDR2 LQKENI. The germline V and J ends were trimmed by 3 bases and 6 bases, with 9 bases remaining between them. This CDR3 comprises 13 residues. The chain couples TRBV18 to TRBJ2-1; D uncertain. The source of this sequence is a human donor in good health (CMV status not recorded). Some clones in this sample may be carry-over from other donors' samples. The sample consisted of PBMCs. In DNA, the CDR3 is TGTGCCAGCTCACCCCTGGACCTCAATGAGCAGTTCTTC. Amino acid sequence: CASSPLDLNEQFF.